Each of the 22 T cell receptor beta chains below was sequenced from the same sample in a study of blood T cells in healthy people across ages. Through a sample-barcoded 5' primer and a J-beta primer mix, a second PCR was run for roughly 6 to 12 cycles. TCRdb analysed the 5' RACE reads with MiXCR anew, one entry per CDR3 protein. The repertoire has 1.5 million to 2 million distinct CDR3 sequences, over 25% of them found once; the top ten carry roughly 8%. Sample: blood. The source is a woman aged 25 to 39 in good health.

V is TRBV5-1 and J is TRBJ2-2; D remains ambiguous. V lost 7 bases and J 1 base, leaving 11 bases between the germline ends. This CDR3 region has 14 residues. Germline values: CDR1 SGHRS, CDR2 YFSETQ. The CDR3 spells CASALRENTGELFF. Here the CDR3 DNA reads TGCGCCAGCGCCCTCAGAGAGAACACCGGGGAGCTGTTTTTT.

A few counts support this clonotype. The chain recombines TRBV7-7 with TRBJ1-5; D unclear. Germline V gives CDR1 SSHAT, CDR2 FNYEAQ (reference sequence). Trimming stripped 0 bases from V and 13 bases from J, with 13 bases between. This CDR3 region has 13 residues. As DNA, the CDR3 is TGTGCCAGCAGCTTAGCGTTCGGGGAGGGACAGCATTTT. Protein product: CASSLAFGEGQHF.

The chain recombines TRBV5-1 with TRBJ2-5, with unresolved D. CDR1 and CDR2 (germline): SGHRS, YFSETQ. The V and J ends lost 4 bases and 5 bases respectively, with 15 bases between them. This CDR3 is built from 14 residues. The CDR3 nucleotides are TGCGCCAGCAGCGAAAACGCTGGGATGGAGACCCAGTACTTC. This translates into CASSENAGMETQYF.

The chain carries TRBV7-9 and TRBJ2-7, with D tentatively TRBD1 or TRBD2 (5 bases each). This CDR3 region has 14 residues. Germline assignment: CDR1 SEHNR and CDR2 FQNEAQ (reference sequence). V was clipped by 3 bases and J by 3 bases, with 12 bases between them. The CDR3 loop is CASSFRDGNYEQYF. Written as DNA, the CDR3 is TGTGCCAGCAGCTTTAGGGACGGAAACTACGAGCAGTACTTC.

The rearrangement joins TRBV11-2 to TRBJ1-2, with a weak D call TRBD1 (5 bases). Between the trimmed V and J ends, which lost 2 bases and 7 bases, there was a span of 11 bases. The CDR3 is 13 amino acids. CDR1 is SGHAT, CDR2 FQNNGV, per germline. This CDR3 is CASSLSAGPGYTF. CDR3 DNA sequence: TGTGCCAGCAGCTTATCAGCGGGGCCTGGCTACACCTTC.

The chain is built from TRBV7-2 and TRBJ1-1, with TRBD1 as a possible D gene (5 bases). CDR3 length equals 15 residues. V lost 4 bases to trimming and J lost 1 base, with 13 bases between them. The V gene's germline CDR1 is SGHTA and CDR2 FQGNSA. CDR3 region: CASSSPGPQNTEAFF. The DNA for the CDR3 is TGTGCCAGCAGCTCCCCAGGGCCGCAGAACACTGAAGCTTTCTTT.

In this sample, this clonotype turned up a few times. The chain employs TRBV29-1 and TRBJ1-1, with 8 bases that match TRBD1. CDR3 size: 13 residues. Germline V lookup: CDR1 SQVTM, CDR2 ANQGSEA. The V and J ends lost 8 bases and 12 bases, in that order; junction bases with no gene match: 17. The CDR3: CSSLEGLTGGSFF. CDR3 nucleotide sequence: TGCAGCTCCCTCGAGGGGCTTACAGGGGGATCTTTCTTT.

This clonotype was counted many times. The chain is built from TRBV5-5 and TRBJ2-6; D ambiguous. The V gene's germline CDR1 is SGHKS and CDR2 YYEKEE (reference sequence). The CDR3 runs to 15 residues. The V end lost 5 bases, the J end lost 0 bases, and 9 bases lay between the germline ends. The CDR3 DNA is TGTGCCAGCAGTTTTGGCCTCTCTGGGGCCAACGTCCTGACTTTC. This encodes CASSFGLSGANVLTF.

Note on this clonotype: A much larger clone differs by one base, so this may be a read error. The CDR3 nucleotides read TGTGCCAGCCAAGGGACAGGGAACGATGAGCAGTTCTTC. Its protein is CASQGTGNDEQFF. The chain couples TRBV24-1 to TRBJ2-1; 9 nucleotides agree with TRBD1. The V segment lost 11 bases and the J segment 8 bases; nucleotides outside the gene matches: 9. Germline assignment: CDR1 KGHDR and CDR2 SFDVKD. The CDR3 has 13 amino acids.

The gene calls are TRBV2 and TRBJ2-4, with 10 bases aligning to TRBD2. Germline V gene data show CDR1 as SNHLY and CDR2 as FYNNEI. V gave up 4 bases and J gave up 4 bases; unmatched junction bases: 4. The length of the CDR3 is 15 residues. The CDR3 reads CASSGPLAGKNIQYF. CDR3 bases: TGTGCCAGCAGTGGCCCACTAGCGGGAAAAAACATTCAGTACTTC.

Points on this clonotype: One junction end disagrees with the germline gene, perhaps due to a read error. J is TRBJ1-1 and V is TRBV29-1; the D gene is possibly TRBD1 (6 bases). Germline values: CDR1 SQVTM, CDR2 ANQGSEA. The CDR3 runs to 13 residues. The CDR3: CSVEKGGDTGAFF. Written as DNA, the CDR3 is TGCAGCGTGGAGAAGGGGGGAGACACTGGAGCTTTCTTT.

Remarks on this clonotype: The junction and the germline gene differ at one end; a read error may be behind it. V usage is TRBV24-1 and J usage is TRBJ2-1, with D possibly being TRBD1 (5 bases). CDR1 is KGHDR, CDR2 SFDVKD, per germline. The CDR3 sequence is 14 residues long. Here the CDR3 reads CATGDSTGLDEQFF. The CDR3 nucleotides read TGTGCCACCGGTGATTCTACAGGTTTGGATGAGCAGTTCTTC.

This clonotype was seen ten or more times. The germline gene is not matched at one end of the junction; a read error may be the cause. CDR3 coding DNA: TGTGCCATCAGGGACCCCTCCCACGAGCAGTACTTC. Translating it yields CAIRDPSHEQYF. The chain uses TRBV10-3 and TRBJ2-7; D ambiguous. CDR1 and CDR2 (germline): ENHRY, SYGVKD. The CDR3 is made up of 12 amino acids.

This clonotype occurred many times. The chain links TRBV12-3 or TRBV12-4 to TRBJ2-7; D remains unclear. The CDR3 spans 13 residues. V was clipped by 0 bases and J by 3 bases, with 6 bases between them. The chain's CDR3 is CASSLARRYEQYF. The CDR3 nucleotides are TGTGCCAGCAGTTTAGCGCGACGCTACGAGCAGTACTTC.

The chain employs TRBV3-1 and TRBJ2-1; 7 bases fit TRBD2. The germline V gene encodes CDR1 LGHDT and CDR2 YNNKEL (reference sequence). The junction had 7 bases not matched to a gene; V was cut back by 4 bases and J by 1 base. CDR3 length: 16 residues. The CDR3 DNA reads as TGTGCCAGCAGCCCTAGGGCGGGGGTTTCCTACAATGAGCAGTTCTTC. Translating gives CASSPRAGVSYNEQFF.

In this sample, this clonotype turned up many times. This chain connects TRBV6-1 to TRBJ2-1; 7 bases match TRBD2. The CDR3 sequence is 12 residues long. Germline trimming cut 6 bases from V and 8 bases from J; bases unmatched to any gene: 4. Germline-derived CDR1 and CDR2 are MNHNS and SASEGT. Written as DNA, the CDR3 is TGTGCCAGCAGGAGGACTAGAGATGAGCAGTTCTTC. Translating it yields CASRRTRDEQFF.

This clonotype was recorded at least ten times. The CDR3 DNA follows: TGCGCCAGCGCCCGATCGCCCGACTACGAGCAGTACTTC. This sequence encodes CASARSPDYEQYF. This sequence joins TRBV5-1 and TRBJ2-7; no firm D call. V shed 7 bases and J shed 3 bases, with 14 bases lying between them. Germline V lookup: CDR1 SGHRS, CDR2 YFSETQ. This CDR3 is 13 amino acids long.

Remarks on this clonotype: A clone one base away is much larger, so this may be a read error. The chain employs TRBV20-1 and TRBJ2-7; 8 positions agree with TRBD1. CDR1 is DFQATT, CDR2 SNEGSKA, per germline (reference sequence). The CDR3 runs to 13 residues. The V gene end was trimmed by 6 bases and the J gene end by 4 bases; junction bases not matched to a gene: 8. The CDR3 sequence is CSAQGAVRYEQYF. The DNA for the CDR3 is TGCAGTGCCCAGGGGGCGGTAAGATACGAGCAGTACTTC.

V usage is TRBV7-2 and J usage is TRBJ1-4; D possibly corresponds to TRBD1 (5 bases). In germline, CDR1 is SGHTA, CDR2 FQGNSA. V was clipped by 5 bases and J by 1 base, with 14 bases between them. The CDR3 has 16 residues. CDR3: CASSPHGTETNEKLFF. CDR3 bases: TGTGCCAGCAGCCCCCACGGGACGGAAACTAATGAAAAACTGTTTTTT.

The rearrangement links TRBV7-3 to TRBJ2-2, with D possibly being TRBD2 (5 bases). The ends were cut back, 6 bases at V and 4 bases at J, with 15 bases in the middle. Germline V lookup: CDR1 SGHTA, CDR2 FQGTGA. CDR3 length: 15 amino acids. The CDR3 coding sequence is TGTGCCAGCAGTTCTAGCTACTCGGGCACCGGGGAGCTGTTTTTT. The encoded protein is CASSSSYSGTGELFF. The full variable domain, in which reference TRBV7-3 and TRBJ2-2 provide the parts outside the CDR3, is GAGVSQTPSNKVTEKGKYVELRCDPISGHTALYWYRQSLGQGPEFLIYFQGTGAADDSGLPNDRFFAVRPEGSVSTLKIQRTERGDSAVYLCASSSSYSGTGELFFGEGSRLTVL.

The chain is built from TRBV12-3 or TRBV12-4 and TRBJ2-1; D gene uncertain. The germline V and J ends were trimmed by 4 bases and 6 bases, with 13 bases remaining between them. The CDR3 length is 14 residues. Here the CDR3 reads CASSSQTLVNEQFF. The DNA for the CDR3 is TGTGCCAGCAGTTCCCAAACCTTAGTCAATGAGCAGTTCTTC.

The chain combines TRBV10-2 with TRBJ2-5; TRBD2 matches 7 bases. Germline V gives CDR1 WSHSY, CDR2 SAAADI. J was trimmed by 5 bases and V by 6 bases; bases with no gene match: 9. This CDR3 contains 14 residues. The CDR3 here is CASRLAGMGETQYF. The CDR3 nucleotides read TGCGCCAGCAGATTAGCGGGTATGGGGGAGACCCAGTACTTC.